This T cell receptor beta chain was captured in a study of CD8 T cells in Susac syndrome. Sequencing targeted TCR beta in blood CD8+ and CD4+ T cells. The TEMRA cells underwent FACS enrichment, while the CD8+ and CD4+ T cells underwent negative isolation. About this clonotype: Its cognate antigen is unknown. Germline and junction disagree at one end, which may indicate a read error.

The RNA input was roughly 0.45 to 1 ug, and it was reverse transcribed with random hexamers. TCRdb processed the immunoSEQ multiplex PCR reads anew with MiXCR; each CDR3 protein has one entry. The profile shows 250,000 to 350,000 distinct CDR3 sequences, around 84% of them singletons. Study-level results: The study recognized that its TCR sequencing and HLA analysis covered a relatively small number of individuals.

The source of this sequence is a human donor with multiple sclerosis. Sequenced sample: CD8+ T cells from PBMCs.

DNA for the CDR3: TGTGCCAGCAGCAACGGCCGATACGAGCAGTGCTTC. It codes for CASSNGRYEQCF. The genes are TRBV7-9 and TRBJ2-7; D is ambiguous. The CDR3 contains 12 residues. Germline V gives CDR1 SEHNR, CDR2 FQNEAQ (reference sequence).